A single sample gave rise to the 15 T cell receptor beta chains below, sequenced in a study of molecular identifiers for immune sequencing clone quantification. TCRdb redid the calling of the PCR reads with MiXCR, one entry per CDR3 protein. The table has under 800,000 distinct CDR3 sequences, 25% seen once; the top ten hold roughly 0.83%. Material: naive CD8+ T cells from blood, with Jurkat cell RNA spiked in. Subset described: FACS-sorted CD8+CD4-CCR7+CD45RA+ naive T cells. The receptors were sampled from a human donor in good health. Some libraries in this study had Jurkat cell RNA spiked in.

The V call is TRBV2, the J call TRBJ1-2; D not certain. The CDR3 totals 12 residues. CDR1 and CDR2 (germline): SNHLY, FYNNEI. V was trimmed by 8 bases and J by 5 bases, leaving 12 bases between them. CDR3 amino acids: CASSINTYGYTF. The CDR3 DNA sequence: TGTGCCAGCTCAATTAACACGTATGGCTACACCTTC.

There are many counts of this clonotype. The rearrangement uses TRBV28 and TRBJ2-2; TRBD1 or TRBD2 may be the D gene (5 bases each). Germline CDR1 and CDR2: MDHEN and SYDVKM. Trimming shortened V by 10 bases and J by 6 bases, and 18 bases separated the two germline ends. The CDR3 covers 14 residues. The CDR3 bases are TGTGCCATCGAGCCGGGACCCCAGGCCGGGGAGCTGTTTTTT. Protein product: CAIEPGPQAGELFF.

This clonotype was seen repeatedly, ten times or more. The V and J genes are TRBV27 and TRBJ2-6; D is ambiguous. V gave up 3 bases and J gave up 4 bases, with 7 bases separating them. This CDR3 contains 14 residues. Germline V gives CDR1 MNHEY, CDR2 SMNVEV (reference sequence). CDR3 in amino acids: CASSLLGGANVLTF. In nucleotides, the CDR3 is TGTGCCAGCAGTTTGCTAGGAGGGGCCAACGTCCTGACTTTC.

In regard to this clonotype: This may arise from a read error, as a much more abundant clone is one base away. The rearrangement joins TRBV29-1 to TRBJ2-7; perhaps TRBD2 as D (6 bases). The CDR3 runs to 17 residues. Germline CDR1 SQVTM, CDR2 ANQGSEA. CDR3 DNA sequence: TGCAGCGCTGAAGGGAGGTTAGACGGGAGAGGGAAGAACGAGCAGTACTTC. Protein sequence: CSAEGRLDGRGKNEQYF.

At least ten counts were recorded for this clonotype. The chain employs TRBV28 and TRBJ2-3; either TRBD1 or TRBD2 may supply D (5 bases each). V shed 6 bases and J shed 4 bases, with 20 bases lying between them. The germline CDR1 and CDR2 sequences are MDHEN and SYDVKM. The CDR3 has 16 amino acids. Here the CDR3 DNA reads TGTGCCAGCAGGCTCCTGACTCCGGGACGGGCAGATACGCAGTATTTT. Residues: CASRLLTPGRADTQYF.

V and J are TRBV12-3 or TRBV12-4 and TRBJ2-7, with TRBD2 identical over 9 bases. Trimming cost V 8 bases and J 3 bases; bases outside gene matches: 8. The CDR3 is 14 residues long. The CDR3 nucleotides are TGTGCCAGCCGCCTTAGCGGGAGTGGCTACGAGCAGTACTTC. Its translation is CASRLSGSGYEQYF.

A word on this clonotype: Sequence at one end of the junction differs from germline and may be a read error. The V call is TRBV9, the J call TRBJ1-5; D not certain. This CDR3 has 13 amino acids. Germline V gene sequence: CDR1 SGDLS, CDR2 YYNGEE. CDR3 in DNA: TGTGCCAGCAGCGTAGACAGCAATCGGCCCCAGCATTTT. It encodes CASSVDSNRPQHF.

This clonotype was detected many times. The chain has TRBV4-1 and TRBJ1-5, with no clear D. The length of the CDR3 is 14 residues. Germline CDR1 reads MGHRA; CDR2 reads YSYEKL. Trimming removed 4 bases at V and 0 bases at J, with 7 bases between. The CDR3 here is CASSPSVSNQPQHF. CDR3 nucleotides: TGCGCCAGCAGCCCATCGGTTAGCAATCAGCCCCAGCATTTT.

This clonotype was observed a few times. The chain joins TRBV5-1 to TRBJ2-7; 10 bases fit TRBD1. This CDR3 has 14 residues. Unmatched junction bases numbered 10, after V lost 4 bases and J lost 9 bases. Germline CDR1 is SGHRS and CDR2 is YFSETQ. The CDR3 reads CASSPGQGSNGQYF. DNA of the CDR3: TGCGCCAGCAGCCCGGGACAGGGGAGTAACGGGCAGTACTTC.

This clonotype was seen ten or more times. The V call is TRBV4-1, the J call TRBJ1-5; 9 positions match TRBD1. Unmatched junction bases numbered 12, after V lost 3 bases and J lost 3 bases. This CDR3 has 18 residues. Germline CDR1 is MGHRA and CDR2 is YSYEKL. In DNA, the CDR3 is TGCGCCAGCAGCCATTTCCCCGCGGGACAGGGTTACAATCAGCCCCAGCATTTT. This gives the protein CASSHFPAGQGYNQPQHF.

This clonotype was detected a few times. The genes are TRBV9 and TRBJ2-2, with D hard to call. Trimming pared 0 bases from V and 7 bases from J, leaving 13 bases between. This CDR3 contains 15 residues. CDR1 and CDR2 from the germline V gene are SGDLS and YYNGEE. The CDR3 loop is CASSVEQPLVGELFF. The DNA of the CDR3 is TGTGCCAGCAGCGTAGAACAGCCTCTTGTCGGGGAGCTGTTTTTT.

Written as DNA, the CDR3 is TGTGCCAGCAGCGTCGGCTCCGCTACGACAGGCTCCTACGAGCAGTACTTC. It encodes CASSVGSATTGSYEQYF. The V gene is TRBV9, the J gene TRBJ2-7; D is perhaps TRBD1 (6 bases). With 2 bases removed from V and 0 bases from J, the gap between germline ends came to 18 bases. Germline V gives CDR1 SGDLS, CDR2 YYNGEE. This CDR3 contains 17 residues.

Remarks on this clonotype: A single base separates this from a much larger clone, so it may be a read error. The chain is built from TRBV5-6 and TRBJ2-7; no clear D gene. Germline V CDR1 and CDR2: SGHDT, YYEEEE. The CDR3 sequence is 13 residues long. Trimming shortened V by 0 bases and J by 5 bases, and 9 bases separated the two germline ends. This CDR3 is CASSLVDRHEQYF. The CDR3 bases are TGTGCCAGCAGCTTGGTAGACCGTCACGAGCAGTACTTC.

In regard to this clonotype: A read error may explain this, as a much larger clone is one base away. This chain joins TRBV7-8 and TRBJ2-1; 9 nucleotides line up with TRBD2. Trimming removed 1 base from V and 9 bases from J; junction bases left unmatched: 4. The germline V gene encodes CDR1 SGHVS and CDR2 FQNEAQ. The CDR3 consists of 14 residues. This CDR3 reads CASSLVSGGFEQFF. DNA of the CDR3: TGTGCCAGCAGCTTAGTTAGCGGGGGCTTTGAGCAGTTCTTC.

The CDR3 protein is CASRKLRVLTEAFF. The CDR3 DNA follows: TGTGCCAGCCGTAAGCTCCGGGTTCTCACTGAAGCTTTCTTT. V usage is TRBV6-2 or TRBV6-3 and J usage is TRBJ1-1; no clear D gene. V was shortened by 8 bases and J by 4 bases, with 17 bases between the two germline ends. CDR3 length equals 14 residues. Germline assignment: CDR1 MNHEY and CDR2 SVGEGT.